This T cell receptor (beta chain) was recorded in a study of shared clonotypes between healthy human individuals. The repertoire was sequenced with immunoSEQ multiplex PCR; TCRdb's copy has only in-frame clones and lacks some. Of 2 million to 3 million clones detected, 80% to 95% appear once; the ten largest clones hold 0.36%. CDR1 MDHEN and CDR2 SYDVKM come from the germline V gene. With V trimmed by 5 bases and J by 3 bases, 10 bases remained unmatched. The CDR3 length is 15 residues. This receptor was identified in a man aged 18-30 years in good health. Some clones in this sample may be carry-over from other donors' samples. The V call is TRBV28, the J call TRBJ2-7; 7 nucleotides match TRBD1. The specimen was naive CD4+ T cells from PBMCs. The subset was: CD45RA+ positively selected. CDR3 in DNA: TGTGCCAGCAGTACCTCACCCGGGACAGTCTACGAGCAGTACTTC. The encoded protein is CASSTSPGTVYEQYF.